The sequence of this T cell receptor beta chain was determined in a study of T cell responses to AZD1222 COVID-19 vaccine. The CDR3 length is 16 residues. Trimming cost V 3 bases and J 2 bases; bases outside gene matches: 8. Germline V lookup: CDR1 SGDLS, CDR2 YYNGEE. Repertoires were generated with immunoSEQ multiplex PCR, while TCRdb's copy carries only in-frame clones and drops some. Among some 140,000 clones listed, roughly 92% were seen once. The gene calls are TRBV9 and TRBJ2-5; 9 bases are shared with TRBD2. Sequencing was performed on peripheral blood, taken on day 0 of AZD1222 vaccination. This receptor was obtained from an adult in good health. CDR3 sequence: CASSGGSSGAQETQYF. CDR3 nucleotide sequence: TGTGCCAGCAGCGGAGGGTCTAGCGGGGCTCAAGAGACCCAGTACTTC.